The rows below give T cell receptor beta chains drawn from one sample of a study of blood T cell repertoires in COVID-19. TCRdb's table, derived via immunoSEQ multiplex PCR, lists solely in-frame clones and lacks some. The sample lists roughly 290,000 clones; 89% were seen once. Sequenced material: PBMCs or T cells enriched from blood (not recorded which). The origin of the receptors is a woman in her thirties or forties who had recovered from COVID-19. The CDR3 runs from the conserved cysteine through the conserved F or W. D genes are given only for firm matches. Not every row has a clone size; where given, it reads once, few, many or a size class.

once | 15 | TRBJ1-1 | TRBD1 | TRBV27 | CASSYPGQLNTEAFF | TGTGCCAGCAGTTACCCGGGACAGTTGAACACTGAAGCTTTCTTT
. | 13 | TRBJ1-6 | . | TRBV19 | CASSIGPNSPLHF | TGTGCCAGTAGTATAGGGCCGAATTCACCCCTCCACTTT
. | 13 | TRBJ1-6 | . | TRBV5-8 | CASSPRENSPLHF | TGTGCCAGCAGCCCCCGGGAAAATTCACCCCTCCACTTT
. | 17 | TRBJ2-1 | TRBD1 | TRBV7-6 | CASSLGAGTGPKNEQFF | TGTGCCAGCAGCTTAGGTGCGGGGACAGGCCCGAAAAATGAGCAGTTCTTC
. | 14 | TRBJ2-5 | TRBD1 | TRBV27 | CASCRGRFLETQYF | TGTGCCAGCTGCAGGGGGCGCTTCTTAGAGACCCAGTACTTC
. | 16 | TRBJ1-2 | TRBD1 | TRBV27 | CASSLYGGDRAYGYTF | TGTGCCAGCAGTTTATACGGAGGGGACAGGGCTTATGGCTACACCTTC
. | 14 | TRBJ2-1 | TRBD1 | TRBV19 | CASSAGQGAGEQFF | TGTGCCAGTAGTGCGGGACAGGGGGCCGGCGAGCAGTTCTTC
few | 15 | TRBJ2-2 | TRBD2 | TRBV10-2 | CASKDSGGLAGELFF | TGCGCCAGCAAGGACAGCGGGGGCCTGGCTGGGGAGCTGTTTTTT
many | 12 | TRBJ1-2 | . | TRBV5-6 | CASSLTHGGYTF | TGTGCCAGCAGCCTGACACACGGTGGCTACACCTTC
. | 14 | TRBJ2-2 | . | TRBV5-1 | CASREVQSGGELFF | TGCGCCAGCAGGGAGGTGCAATCTGGCGGGGAGCTGTTTTTT
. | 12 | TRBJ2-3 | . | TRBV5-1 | CASSERGDTQYF | TGCGCCAGCAGCGAACGGGGGGATACGCAGTATTTT
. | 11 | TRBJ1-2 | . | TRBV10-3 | CAISDWEGRTF | TGTGCCATCAGTGATTGGGAGGGCCGGACTTTC
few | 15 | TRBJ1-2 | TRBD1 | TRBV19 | CASRETQGGTVGYTF | TGTGCCAGTAGGGAAACCCAGGGGGGAACTGTTGGCTACACCTTC
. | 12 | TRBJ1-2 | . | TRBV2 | CASSERVRGYTF | TGTGCCAGCAGTGAACGGGTACGAGGTTACACCTTC
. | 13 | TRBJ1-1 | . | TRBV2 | CASSLRLNTEAFF | TGTGCCAGCAGCTTGCGTTTGAACACTGAAGCTTTCTTT
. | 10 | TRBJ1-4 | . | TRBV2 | CARGGEKLFF | TGTGCCAGAGGGGGAGAAAAACTGTTTTTT
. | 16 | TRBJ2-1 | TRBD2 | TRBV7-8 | CASSSGTTRSYNEQFF | TGTGCCAGCAGCTCCGGGACTACCCGCTCCTACAATGAGCAGTTCTTC
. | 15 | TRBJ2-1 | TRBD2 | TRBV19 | CASTPFAGAYNEQFF | TGTGCCAGTACCCCGTTCGCGGGGGCCTACAATGAGCAGTTCTTC
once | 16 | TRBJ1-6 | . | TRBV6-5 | CASSYLTGGGHSPLHF | TGTGCCAGCAGTTACTTGACGGGGGGTGGACATTCCCCCCTCCACTTT
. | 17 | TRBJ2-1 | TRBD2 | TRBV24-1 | CATSYYSERERCNEQFF | TGTGCCACCAGTTACTATTCCGAGCGGGAGAGGTGCAATGAGCAGTTCTTC
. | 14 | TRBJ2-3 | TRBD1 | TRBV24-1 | CATSEGGRGDTQYF | TGTGCCACCAGTGAAGGGGGCCGGGGAGATACGCAGTATTTT
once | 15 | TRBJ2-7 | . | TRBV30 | CAWSVLRGGASEQYF | TGTGCCTGGAGTGTACTGAGGGGGGGGGCCTCCGAGCAGTACTTC
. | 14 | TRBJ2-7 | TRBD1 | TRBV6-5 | CASSTFPGQLSTYF | TGTGCCAGCAGTACTTTTCCGGGACAGTTGAGCACGTACTTC
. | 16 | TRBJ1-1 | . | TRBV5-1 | CASSSLPEKGGTEAFF | TGCGCCAGCAGCTCGCTCCCGGAAAAAGGAGGCACTGAAGCTTTCTTT
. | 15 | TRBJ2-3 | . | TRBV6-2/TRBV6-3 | CASSYGSESTDTQYF | TGTGCCAGCAGTTACGGGAGTGAAAGCACAGATACGCAGTATTTT
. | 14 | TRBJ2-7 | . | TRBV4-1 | CASSQGEGGYEQYF | TGCGCCAGCAGCCAAGGTGAAGGGGGATACGAGCAGTACTTC
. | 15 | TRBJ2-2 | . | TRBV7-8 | CASSLAAGRFGELFF | TGTGCCAGCAGCTTAGCCGCAGGGAGGTTTGGGGAGCTGTTTTTT
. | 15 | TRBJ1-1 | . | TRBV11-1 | CASSAQGAEATEAFF | TGTGCCAGCAGCGCACAGGGTGCGGAGGCCACTGAAGCTTTCTTT
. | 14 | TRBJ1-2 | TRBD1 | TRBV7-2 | CASSTRQGRDGYTF | TGTGCCAGCAGCACTAGACAGGGAAGGGATGGCTACACCTTC
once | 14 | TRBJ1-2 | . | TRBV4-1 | CASSPYLGAYGYTF | TGCGCCAGCAGCCCCTACTTAGGAGCCTATGGCTACACCTTC
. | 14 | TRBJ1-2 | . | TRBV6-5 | CASRVISRGDGYTF | TGTGCCAGCAGAGTTATATCACGGGGAGATGGCTACACCTTC
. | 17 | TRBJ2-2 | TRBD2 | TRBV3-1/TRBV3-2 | CASSQGGLAGGIGELFF | TGTGCCAGCAGCCAAGGGGGACTAGCGGGAGGAATCGGGGAGCTGTTTTTT
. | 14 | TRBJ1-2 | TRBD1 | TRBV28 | CASRPPGTAYGYTF | TGTGCCAGCAGACCCCCCGGGACAGCCTATGGCTACACCTTC
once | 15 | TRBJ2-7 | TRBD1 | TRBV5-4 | CASSLGGQGRYEQYF | TGTGCCAGCAGCTTGGGCGGACAGGGCCGCTACGAGCAGTACTTC
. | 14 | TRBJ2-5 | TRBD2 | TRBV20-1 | CSACGTRGGETQYF | TGCAGTGCTTGTGGGACTAGGGGGGGAGAGACCCAGTACTTC
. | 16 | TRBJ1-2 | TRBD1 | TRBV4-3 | CASNNHPGDRSYGYTF | TGCGCCAGCAATAATCATCCCGGGGACAGGAGCTATGGCTACACCTTC
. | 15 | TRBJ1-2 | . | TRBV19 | CASSENRQANYGYTF | TGTGCCAGTAGTGAGAACAGGCAAGCTAACTATGGCTACACCTTC
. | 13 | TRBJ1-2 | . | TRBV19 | CASSIESDYGYTF | TGTGCCAGTAGTATTGAGAGTGACTATGGCTACACCTTC
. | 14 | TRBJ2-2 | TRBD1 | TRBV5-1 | CASSLTQGVGELFF | TGCGCCAGCAGCTTGACACAGGGGGTTGGGGAGCTGTTTTTT